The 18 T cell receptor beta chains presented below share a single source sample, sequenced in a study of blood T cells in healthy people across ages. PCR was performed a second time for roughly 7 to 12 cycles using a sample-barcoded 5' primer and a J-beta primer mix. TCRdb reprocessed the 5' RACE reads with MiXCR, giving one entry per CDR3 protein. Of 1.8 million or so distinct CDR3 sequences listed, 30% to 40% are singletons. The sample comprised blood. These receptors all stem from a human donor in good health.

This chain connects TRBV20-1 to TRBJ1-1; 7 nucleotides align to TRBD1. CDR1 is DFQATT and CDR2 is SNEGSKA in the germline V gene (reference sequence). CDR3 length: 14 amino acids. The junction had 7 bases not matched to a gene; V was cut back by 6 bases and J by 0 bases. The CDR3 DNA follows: TGCAGTGCCGAACGAGGGGGCCTGAACACTGAAGCTTTCTTT. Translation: CSAERGGLNTEAFF.

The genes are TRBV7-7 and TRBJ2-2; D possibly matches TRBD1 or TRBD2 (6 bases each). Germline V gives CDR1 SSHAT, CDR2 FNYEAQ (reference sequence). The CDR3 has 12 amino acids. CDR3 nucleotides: TGTGCTAGCGGAATAGGGGGCGGGGAGCTGTTTTTT. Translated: CASGIGGGELFF.

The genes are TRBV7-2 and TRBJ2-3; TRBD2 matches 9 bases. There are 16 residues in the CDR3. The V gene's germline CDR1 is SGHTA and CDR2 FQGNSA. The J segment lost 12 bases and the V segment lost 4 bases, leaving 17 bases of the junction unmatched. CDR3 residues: CASSSYFRGGAETQYF. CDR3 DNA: TGTGCCAGCAGCTCCTACTTTCGCGGGGGGGCAGAGACCCAGTATTTT.

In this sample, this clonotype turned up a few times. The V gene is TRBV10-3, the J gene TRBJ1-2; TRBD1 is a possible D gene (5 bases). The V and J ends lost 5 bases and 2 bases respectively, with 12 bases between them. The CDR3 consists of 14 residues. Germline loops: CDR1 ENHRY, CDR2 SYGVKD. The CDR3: CAISSGTENYGYTF. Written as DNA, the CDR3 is TGTGCCATCAGTTCCGGGACGGAGAACTATGGCTACACCTTC.

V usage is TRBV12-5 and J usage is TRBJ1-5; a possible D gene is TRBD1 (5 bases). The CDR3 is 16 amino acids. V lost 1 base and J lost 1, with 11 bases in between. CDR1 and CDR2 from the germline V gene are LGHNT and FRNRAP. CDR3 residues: CASGLEGDPSNQPQHF. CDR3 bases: TGTGCTAGTGGTTTGGAAGGGGACCCGAGCAATCAGCCCCAGCATTTT.

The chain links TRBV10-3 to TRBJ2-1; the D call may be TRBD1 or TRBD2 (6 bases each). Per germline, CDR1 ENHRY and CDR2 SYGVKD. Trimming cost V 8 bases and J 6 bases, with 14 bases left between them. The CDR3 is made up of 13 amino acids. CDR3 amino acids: CAIGRGHINEQFF. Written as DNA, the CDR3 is TGTGCCATCGGGCGGGGACATATCAATGAGCAGTTCTTC.

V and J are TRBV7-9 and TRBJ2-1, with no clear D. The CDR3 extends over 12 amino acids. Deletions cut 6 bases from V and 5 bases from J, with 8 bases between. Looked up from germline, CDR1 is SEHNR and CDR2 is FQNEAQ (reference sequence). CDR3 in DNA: TGTGCCAGCAGGTTGATCCACAATGAGCAGTTCTTC. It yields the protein CASRLIHNEQFF.

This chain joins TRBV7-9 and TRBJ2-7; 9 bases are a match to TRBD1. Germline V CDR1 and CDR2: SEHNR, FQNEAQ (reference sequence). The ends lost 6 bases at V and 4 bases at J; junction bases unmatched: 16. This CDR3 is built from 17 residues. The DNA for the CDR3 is TGTGCCAGCAGTTTTGGCCTAGGGACAGGGTTTTGGTACGAGCAGTACTTC. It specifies CASSFGLGTGFWYEQYF. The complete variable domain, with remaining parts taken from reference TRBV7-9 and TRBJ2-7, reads DTGVSQNPRHKITKRGQNVTFRCDPISEHNRLYWYRQTLGQGPEFLTYFQNEAQLEKSRLLSDRFSAERPKGSFSTLEIQRTEQGDSAMYLCASSFGLGTGFWYEQYFGPGTRLTVT.

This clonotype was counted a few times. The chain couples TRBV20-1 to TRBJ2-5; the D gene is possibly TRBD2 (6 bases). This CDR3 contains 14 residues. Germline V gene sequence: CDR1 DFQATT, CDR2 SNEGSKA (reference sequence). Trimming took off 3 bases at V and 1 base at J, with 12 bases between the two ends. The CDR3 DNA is TGCAGTGCTAGTAGGCGGGGCACCCAAGAGACCCAGTACTTC. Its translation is CSASRRGTQETQYF.

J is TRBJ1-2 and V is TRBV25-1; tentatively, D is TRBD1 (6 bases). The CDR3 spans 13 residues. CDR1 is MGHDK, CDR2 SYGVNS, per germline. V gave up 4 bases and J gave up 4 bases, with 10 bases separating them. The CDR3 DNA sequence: TGTGCCAGCAGTGGGGGGCAGCTCTATGGCTACACCTTC. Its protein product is CASSGGQLYGYTF.

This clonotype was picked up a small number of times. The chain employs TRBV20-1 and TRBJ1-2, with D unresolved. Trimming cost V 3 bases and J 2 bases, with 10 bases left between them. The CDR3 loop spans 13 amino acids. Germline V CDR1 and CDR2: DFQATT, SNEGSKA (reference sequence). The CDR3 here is CSASNRRNYGYTF. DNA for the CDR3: TGCAGTGCTAGTAATAGGAGAAACTATGGCTACACCTTC.

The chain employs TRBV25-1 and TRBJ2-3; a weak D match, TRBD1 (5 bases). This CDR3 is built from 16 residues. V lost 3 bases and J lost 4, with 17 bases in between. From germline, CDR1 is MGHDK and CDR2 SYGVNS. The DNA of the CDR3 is TGTGCCAGCAGTGACCCCCAGGGAAACTCCCCAGATACGCAGTATTTT. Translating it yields CASSDPQGNSPDTQYF.

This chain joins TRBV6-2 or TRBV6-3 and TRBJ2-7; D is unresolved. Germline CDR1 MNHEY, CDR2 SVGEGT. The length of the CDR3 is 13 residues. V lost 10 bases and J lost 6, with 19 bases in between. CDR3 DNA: TGTGCCATTGCCTATTCCCTCTCGGGCGAGCAGTACTTC. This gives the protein CAIAYSLSGEQYF.

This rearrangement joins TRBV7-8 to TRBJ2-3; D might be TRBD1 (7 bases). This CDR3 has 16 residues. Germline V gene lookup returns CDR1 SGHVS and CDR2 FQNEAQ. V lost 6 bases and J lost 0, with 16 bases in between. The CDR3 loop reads CASRNYRGGSTDTQYF. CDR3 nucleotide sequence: TGTGCCAGCAGGAATTACAGGGGAGGTAGCACAGATACGCAGTATTTT.

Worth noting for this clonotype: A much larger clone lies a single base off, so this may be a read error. The DNA of the CDR3 is TGTGCCGCCAGTGATTCCCACATCTACGAGCAGTACTTC. Residues: CAASDSHIYEQYF. The chain has TRBV24-1 and TRBJ2-7; D remains unclear. Germline CDR1 and CDR2: KGHDR and SFDVKD. This CDR3 is built from 13 residues.

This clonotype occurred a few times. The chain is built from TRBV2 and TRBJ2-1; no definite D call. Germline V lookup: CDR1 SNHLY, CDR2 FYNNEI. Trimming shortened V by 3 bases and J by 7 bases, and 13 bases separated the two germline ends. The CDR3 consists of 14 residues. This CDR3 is CASSDKGMGNEQFF. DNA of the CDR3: TGTGCCAGCAGTGATAAAGGGATGGGTAATGAGCAGTTCTTC. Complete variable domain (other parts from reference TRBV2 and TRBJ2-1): EPEVTQTPSHQVTQMGQEVILRCVPISNHLYFYWYRQILGQKVEFLVSFYNNEISEKSEIFDDQFSVERPDGSNFTLKIRSTKLEDSAMYFCASSDKGMGNEQFFGPGTRLTVL.

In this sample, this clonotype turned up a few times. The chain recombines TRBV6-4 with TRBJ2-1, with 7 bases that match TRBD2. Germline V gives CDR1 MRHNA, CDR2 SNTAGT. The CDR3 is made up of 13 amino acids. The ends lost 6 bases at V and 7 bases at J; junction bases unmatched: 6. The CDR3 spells CASSLGGKNEQFF. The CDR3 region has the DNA TGTGCCAGCAGCTTGGGGGGGAAAAATGAGCAGTTCTTC.

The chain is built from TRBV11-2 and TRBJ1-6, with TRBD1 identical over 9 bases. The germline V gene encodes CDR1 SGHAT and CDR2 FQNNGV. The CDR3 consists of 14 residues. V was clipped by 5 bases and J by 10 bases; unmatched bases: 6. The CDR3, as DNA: TGTGCCAGCAGCCCGTGGACAGGGGACTCACCCCTCCACTTT. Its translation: CASSPWTGDSPLHF.